This T cell receptor beta chain comes out of a study of T-cell memory formation after mild COVID-19. TCRdb passed the 5' RACE reads through MiXCR, listing each CDR3 protein once. The table includes about 560,000 distinct CDR3 sequences, 15% to 20% detected once. There are many counts of this clonotype. This CDR3 is built from 16 residues. The germline CDR1 and CDR2 sequences are LNHDA and SQIVND (reference sequence). Trimming left V 4 bases short and J 0 bases short, with 15 bases between. Sequenced material: PBMCs or a T cell subset sorted from them (not recorded which). The chain employs TRBV19 and TRBJ1-1, with D maybe TRBD1 (5 bases). The origin of this receptor is an adult woman who had mild COVID-19 (a few samples of this study predate the infection). Cell type and time point are not known. The chain's CDR3 is CASSTPIDSVNTEAFF. The CDR3 nucleotides read TGTGCCAGTAGTACCCCTATCGACAGCGTGAACACTGAAGCTTTCTTT.